The 27 T cell receptor beta chains reported below all come from one sample, sequenced in a study of T cells in Graves' hyperthyroidism and ophthalmopathy (dated by TCRdb to about 2019). Library preparation was by multiplex PCR. The instrument given in TCRdb is Illumina HiSeq 2000. TCR beta CDR3 regions were amplified from RNA transcripts. The first round of RT-PCR for the TCR CDR3 was performed with the HTBI primer set and the Qiagen OneStep RT-PCR kit. The raw public reads went through TCRdb reprocessing: fastp at Q25, MiXCR clone calling, in-frame beta chains kept. Under each unique CDR3 protein, matching rows form one entry showing the most common genes and DNA. The sample includes approximately 430,000 distinct CDR3 sequences, with 15% to 19% observed a single time. Of the sample, 7.5% to 8% is held by the ten largest clones. Sequenced input: blood. The source of these receptors is a woman under 30 with Graves' hyperthyroidism.

This clonotype was detected ten times or more. CDR3 in amino acids: CASSQAGLSVQYF. The CDR3 nucleotides read TGTGCCAGCAGCCAAGCCGGACTCTCCGTTCAGTACTTC. The chain carries TRBV3-1 and TRBJ2-5; D may be TRBD2 (5 bases). The CDR3 is made up of 13 amino acids. Germline-derived CDR1 and CDR2 are LGHDT and YNNKEL (reference sequence). The V end lost 1 base, the J end lost 11 bases, and 14 bases lay between the germline ends.

This clonotype was detected ten times or more. The chain recombines TRBV18 with TRBJ2-1; tentatively, D is TRBD1 (6 bases). Trimming removed 0 bases from V and 8 bases from J, with 11 bases in between. The germline V gene encodes CDR1 KGHSH and CDR2 LQKENI. This CDR3 is 14 amino acids long. For the CDR3, the DNA is TGTGCCAGCTCACCACCGGCAGGGGACGATGAGCAGTTCTTC. It is translated as CASSPPAGDDEQFF. The variable domain in full, with the rest retrieved from reference TRBV18 and TRBJ2-1, is NAGVMQNPRHLVRRRGQEARLRCSPMKGHSHVYWYRQLPEEGLKFMVYLQKENIIDESGMPKERFSAEFPKEGPSILRIQQVVRGDSAAYFCASSPPAGDDEQFFGPGTRLTVL.

This clonotype appeared many times. One junction end disagrees with the germline gene, perhaps due to a read error. The rearrangement uses TRBV3-1 and TRBJ2-7; TRBD2 agrees at 8 bases. Germline CDR1 LGHDT, CDR2 YNNKEL (reference sequence). The length of the CDR3 is 15 residues. This CDR3 reads CASSQVTGGPYEQYF. Here the CDR3 DNA reads TGTGCCAGCAGCCAGGTGACGGGGGGGCCCTACGAACAGTACTTC.

This clonotype was seen repeatedly, ten times or more. This chain joins TRBV2 and TRBJ2-2; 10 positions match TRBD1. The J segment lost 4 bases and the V segment lost 4 bases, leaving 6 bases of the junction unmatched. Germline lookup yields CDR1 SNHLY and CDR2 FYNNEI. The CDR3 is 16 amino acids. The CDR3: CASSVGDRGFTGELFF. The DNA of the CDR3 is TGTGCCAGCAGTGTGGGGGACAGGGGCTTCACCGGGGAGCTGTTTTTT.

Ten or more counts support this clonotype. V and J are TRBV20-1 and TRBJ2-1; TRBD2 aligns across 9 bases. CDR1 and CDR2 (germline): DFQATT, SNEGSKA (reference sequence). The V gene end was trimmed by 3 bases and the J gene end by 6 bases; junction bases not matched to a gene: 9. The CDR3 is made up of 15 amino acids. The CDR3 DNA is TGCAGTGCTAGGGATCTAGCGGGGCGGGCCAATGAGCAGTTCTTC. This translates into CSARDLAGRANEQFF.

This clonotype was seen only a few times. This chain uses TRBV29-1 with TRBJ2-7; TRBD1 might be the D (6 bases). CDR3 length: 13 amino acids. Germline values: CDR1 SQVTM, CDR2 ANQGSEA. V was cut by 6 bases and J by 3 bases, with 15 bases left in between. The CDR3 coding sequence is TGCAGCGTCCGCATGGGGACACTCTACGAGCAGTACTTC. Its translation: CSVRMGTLYEQYF.

This clonotype has a handful of counts. The chain has TRBV10-3 and TRBJ2-5, with unresolved D. CDR3 length: 13 residues. Germline CDR1 and CDR2: ENHRY and SYGVKD. Trimming left V 7 bases short and J 3 bases short, with 12 bases between. CDR3 region: CAIKAPKKETQYF. The CDR3 DNA reads as TGTGCCATCAAGGCGCCCAAAAAAGAGACCCAGTACTTC.

This clonotype has a count of ten or more. The rearrangement uses TRBV20-1 and TRBJ2-2; D is unresolved. V dropped 6 bases and J dropped 7 bases, with 9 bases sitting between them. The CDR3 has 11 amino acids. Germline V gives CDR1 DFQATT, CDR2 SNEGSKA (reference sequence). CDR3 region: CSALWGGELFF. Written as DNA, the CDR3 is TGCAGTGCGCTCTGGGGCGGGGAGCTGTTTTTT.

Concerning this clonotype itself: The junction departs from the called germline gene at one end, perhaps through a read error. The chain uses TRBV7-7 and TRBJ2-5; 9 nucleotides match TRBD1. The germline CDR1 and CDR2 sequences are SSHAT and FNYEAQ (reference sequence). The CDR3 consists of 14 residues. The CDR3 is CASSFGTGTETQYF. In DNA, the CDR3 is TGTGCTAGCAGCTTCGGGACAGGGACAGAGACCCAGTACTTC.

The table lists this clonotype with many counts. The chain joins TRBV27 to TRBJ1-2, with TRBD1 matching 10 bases. The CDR3 contains 16 residues. Germline V gene lookup returns CDR1 MNHEY and CDR2 SMNVEV (reference sequence). V shed 2 bases, J shed 3 bases, and the junction held 6 bases outside the gene matches. CDR3 protein: CASSLAKGQGHYGYTF. For the CDR3, the DNA is TGTGCCAGCAGTTTAGCTAAGGGACAGGGGCACTATGGCTACACCTTC.

There are many counts of this clonotype. The chain has TRBV7-2 and TRBJ2-7; D may be TRBD2 (7 bases). The CDR3 length is 15 residues. The germline V and J ends were trimmed by 5 bases and 3 bases, with 17 bases remaining between them. Germline V CDR1 and CDR2: SGHTA, FQGNSA. CDR3 residues: CASSVPPGGHYEQYF. CDR3 sequence (DNA): TGTGCCAGCAGCGTACCGCCGGGGGGACACTACGAGCAGTACTTC. The entire variable domain, with the rest obtained from reference TRBV7-2 and TRBJ2-7, is as follows: GAGVSQSPSNKVTEKGKDVELRCDPISGHTALYWYRQSLGQGLEFLIYFQGNSAPDKSGLPSDRFSAERTGGSVSTLTIQRTQQEDSAVYLCASSVPPGGHYEQYFGPGTRLTVT.

With regard to this clonotype: The junction departs from germline at one end; a sequencing error may be responsible. The chain joins TRBV14 to TRBJ1-2; D uncertain. The CDR3 has 12 residues. Germline CDR1 reads SGHDN; CDR2 reads FVKESK. The CDR3 region is CASGQDIRGYTF. The CDR3 nucleotides read TGTGCCAGCGGCCAAGACATCAGGGGCTACACCTTC.

There are many counts of this clonotype. The chain employs TRBV6-5 and TRBJ2-1; a possible D gene is TRBD2 (7 bases). The V end was cut by 0 bases, the J end by 9 bases, with 15 bases between. The CDR3 runs to 15 residues. Germline-derived CDR1 and CDR2 are MNHEY and SVGAGI. CDR3 amino acids: CASSYSPRGGLEQFF. CDR3 DNA sequence: TGTGCCAGCAGTTACTCCCCAAGGGGGGGCCTTGAGCAGTTCTTC.

In this sample, this clonotype turned up many times. This sequence joins TRBV3-1 and TRBJ2-1, with D tentatively TRBD1 (6 bases). Germline V gives CDR1 LGHDT, CDR2 YNNKEL (reference sequence). This CDR3 has 15 residues. Trimming took 1 base from V and 7 from J, leaving 14 bases between them. The CDR3 nucleotides are TGTGCCAGCAGCCAAGTTTTAACAGGGCGGAATGAGCAGTTCTTC. It specifies CASSQVLTGRNEQFF.

This clonotype was observed many times. The chain has TRBV12-3 or TRBV12-4 and TRBJ1-4; D gene ambiguous. V was clipped by 2 bases and J by 0 bases, with 7 bases between them. The CDR3 sequence is 15 residues long. CDR3 sequence reads: CASSLKGTTNEKLFF. CDR3 in DNA: TGTGCCAGCAGTTTAAAGGGCACAACTAATGAAAAACTGTTTTTT.

The chain recombines TRBV20-1 with TRBJ1-2; tentatively, D is TRBD1 (5 bases). Germline CDR1 DFQATT, CDR2 SNEGSKA (reference sequence). Trimming removed 5 bases at V and 13 bases at J, with 20 bases between. The CDR3 runs to 12 residues. For the CDR3, the DNA is TGCAGTGCTCCCTACCCGGGGGGGGAGGCCACCTTC. Translating it yields CSAPYPGGEATF.

This clonotype was seen ten or more times. V and J are TRBV28 and TRBJ1-4, with a weak D call TRBD1 (5 bases). Trimming took 5 bases from V and 6 from J, leaving 22 bases between them. The V gene's germline CDR1 is MDHEN and CDR2 SYDVKM. The length of the CDR3 is 17 residues. The CDR3 sequence is CASSGAQLMRRDEKLFF. The CDR3, as DNA: TGTGCCAGCAGTGGGGCACAGCTTATGAGGAGGGATGAAAAACTGTTTTTT. Full variable domain (remainder filled in from reference TRBV28 and TRBJ1-4): DVKVTQSSRYLVKRTGEKVFLECVQDMDHENMFWYRQDPGLGLRLIYFSYDVKMKEKGDIPEGYSVSREKKERFSLILESASTNQTSMYLCASSGAQLMRRDEKLFFGSGTQLSVL.

As DNA, the CDR3 is TGTGCCAGCAGTTTAGATGGGGCGGGACAGCCCCAGCATTTT. Protein product: CASSLDGAGQPQHF. The chain is built from TRBV27 and TRBJ1-5; D is perhaps TRBD1 (5 bases). Trimming took off 2 bases at V and 7 bases at J, with 12 bases between the two ends. The CDR3 length is 14 residues. Germline values: CDR1 MNHEY, CDR2 SMNVEV (reference sequence).

This clonotype was counted at least ten times. The J gene is TRBJ1-2, the V gene TRBV12-3 or TRBV12-4; D might be TRBD1 (6 bases). V was trimmed by 3 bases and J by 6 bases, leaving 14 bases between them. This CDR3 is 14 amino acids long. In DNA, the CDR3 is TGTGCCAGCAGTTTGTCAGGGGTGGGGGATGGCTACACCTTC. It encodes CASSLSGVGDGYTF.

V and J are TRBV30 and TRBJ2-3, with 7 bases fitting TRBD2. J lost 0 bases, V lost 0 bases, and 3 bases had no gene match. CDR1 and CDR2 from the germline V gene are GTSNPN and SVGIG (reference sequence). The CDR3 covers 15 residues. The CDR3 loop reads CAWSVGGGSTDTQYF. For the CDR3, the DNA is TGTGCCTGGAGTGTGGGGGGGGGTAGCACAGATACGCAGTATTTT. The whole variable domain, filled in from reference TRBV30 and TRBJ2-3, reads SQTIHQWPATLVQPVGSPLSLECTVEGTSNPNLYWYRQAAGRGLQLLFYSVGIGQISSEVPQNLSASRPQDRQFILSSKKLLLSDSGFYLCAWSVGGGSTDTQYFGPGTRLTVL.

In its sample, this clonotype was seen many times. This chain joins TRBV12-3 or TRBV12-4 and TRBJ1-5; D not certain. This CDR3 region has 14 residues. V was shortened by 5 bases and J by 6 bases, with 14 bases between the two germline ends. CDR3 amino acids: CASSPSGRSQPQHF. As DNA, the CDR3 is TGTGCCAGCAGTCCCTCGGGGAGAAGTCAGCCCCAGCATTTT.

V usage is TRBV29-1 and J usage is TRBJ2-3; D unclear. CDR1 is SQVTM and CDR2 is ANQGSEA in the germline V gene. The V end lost 3 bases, the J end lost 4 bases, and 11 bases lay between the germline ends. The length of the CDR3 is 13 residues. The CDR3 loop reads CSVELGVADTQYF. The DNA of the CDR3 is TGCAGCGTTGAGCTCGGAGTGGCAGATACGCAGTATTTT.

This clonotype turned up a few times. V is TRBV14 and J is TRBJ1-2; D remains unclear. Trimming stripped 0 bases from V and 4 bases from J, with 15 bases between. Germline values: CDR1 SGHDN, CDR2 FVKESK. The CDR3 length is 16 residues. CDR3 coding DNA: TGTGCCAGCAGCCAAGATTCAATGGCAGATCCCTATGGCTACACCTTC. It translates to CASSQDSMADPYGYTF.

The rearrangement uses TRBV6-1 and TRBJ2-2; D possibly corresponds to TRBD2 (6 bases). The CDR3 runs to 13 residues. Between the trimmed V and J ends, which lost 8 bases and 4 bases, there was a span of 11 bases. Germline values: CDR1 MNHNS, CDR2 SASEGT. CDR3 nucleotide sequence: TGTGCCAGCGAGGAGGGGTCCACCGGGGAGCTGTTTTTT. Translated, it gives CASEEGSTGELFF.

Points on this clonotype: Being one base from a much bigger clone, this may be a read error. A read error is likely, as this CDR3 ends without the conserved phenylalanine or tryptophan. This sequence joins TRBV18 and TRBJ2-1; TRBD2 agrees at 8 bases. Germline V lookup: CDR1 KGHSH, CDR2 LQKENI. This CDR3 region has 16 residues. Trimming at V came to 0 bases and at J to 0 bases, leaving 1 base not matched to a gene. The CDR3: CASSPPGTSSYNEQFS. The CDR3 DNA follows: TGTGCCAGCTCACCACCAGGGACTAGCTCCTACAATGAGCAGTTCTCC.

This rearrangement joins TRBV2 to TRBJ2-5; 9 bases match TRBD1. Germline assignment: CDR1 SNHLY and CDR2 FYNNEI. The CDR3 is 15 residues long. Trimming cost V 1 base and J 4 bases; bases outside gene matches: 4. CDR3 coding DNA: TGTGCCAGCAGTGAAGAACAGGGGGCAGGAGAGACCCAGTACTTC. Amino acids: CASSEEQGAGETQYF.

Many counts were recorded for this clonotype. CDR3 sequence reads: CASSLGSNRGNQETQYF. The CDR3 DNA follows: TGTGCCAGCAGTTTAGGAAGCAACAGGGGCAACCAAGAGACCCAGTACTTC. The V call is TRBV12-3 or TRBV12-4, the J call TRBJ2-5, with TRBD1 matching 7 bases. The CDR3 runs 17 residues. Losses at the gene ends were 1 base for V and 0 bases for J; bases not matched to a gene: 8.